The 10 T cell receptor beta chains given below trace back to one sample, sequenced in a study. TCRdb re-analysed the RT-PCR reads in MiXCR, keeping a single row per CDR3 protein. The sample lists about 680,000 distinct CDR3 sequences, around 14% seen once, with 3.6% in the top ten. The sequencing sample was made of memory CD4+ T cells from blood. The receptors shown here come from a female donor in good health, serving as a healthy control.

This clonotype was picked up a small number of times. The chain has TRBV20-1 and TRBJ1-6, with no clear D. Germline V gene lookup returns CDR1 DFQATT and CDR2 SNEGSKA (reference sequence). The CDR3 runs 14 residues. Trimming took 0 bases from V and 7 from J, leaving 10 bases between them. For the CDR3, the DNA is TGCAGTGCTAGAGACAGAGCTGGGAATTCACCCCTCCACTTT. This gives the protein CSARDRAGNSPLHF.

The chain employs TRBV28 and TRBJ2-7; D may be TRBD1 (6 bases). The germline gives CDR1 MDHEN, CDR2 SYDVKM. CDR3 length: 14 residues. V lost 5 bases to trimming and J lost 3 bases, with 14 bases between them. CDR3 sequence reads: CASSPPGDIYEQYF. DNA for the CDR3: TGTGCCAGCAGTCCACCAGGGGATATCTACGAGCAGTACTTC.

This clonotype has ten or more counts. This chain links TRBV20-1 with TRBJ2-3, with D maybe TRBD2 (7 bases). The CDR3 length is 16 residues. V was cut by 2 bases and J by 3 bases, with 18 bases left in between. Looked up from germline, CDR1 is DFQATT and CDR2 is SNEGSKA (reference sequence). CDR3 sequence: CSARRVGGAGTDTQYF. The CDR3 region has the DNA TGCAGTGCTAGACGCGTTGGGGGGGCAGGGACAGATACGCAGTATTTT.

This clonotype was detected ten times or more. The rearrangement uses TRBV6-5 and TRBJ2-7; unclear D gene. Trimming left V 4 bases short and J 2 bases short, with 12 bases between. This CDR3 has 14 amino acids. CDR1 and CDR2 from the germline V gene are MNHEY and SVGAGI. CDR3 sequence reads: CASSFQEGPYEQYF. The CDR3 DNA reads TGTGCCAGCAGTTTTCAAGAAGGTCCCTACGAGCAGTACTTC.

The J gene is TRBJ2-7, the V gene TRBV6-5, with 11 bases matching TRBD2. V trimming: 2 bases; J trimming: 2 bases; junction bases outside the gene matches: 8. The germline gives CDR1 MNHEY, CDR2 SVGAGI. This CDR3 comprises 17 residues. Here the CDR3 reads CASSYLRVAGGTYEQYF. In DNA form, the CDR3 reads TGTGCCAGCAGTTACCTCCGGGTAGCGGGAGGGACCTACGAGCAGTACTTC.

This chain uses TRBV5-1 with TRBJ2-5, with TRBD2 identical over 12 bases. The CDR3 runs to 17 residues. Losses at the gene ends were 1 base for V and 4 bases for J; bases not matched to a gene: 8. CDR1 and CDR2 from the germline V gene are SGHRS and YFSETQ. This CDR3 reads CASSLTLAGGVGETQYF. The CDR3 DNA follows: TGCGCCAGCAGCTTGACGCTAGCGGGAGGGGTTGGAGAGACCCAGTACTTC.

This chain joins TRBV5-1 and TRBJ2-5; D uncertain. There are 14 residues in the CDR3. Germline CDR1 is SGHRS and CDR2 is YFSETQ. V lost 4 bases, J lost 1 base, and 11 bases lay in between. CDR3 bases: TGCGCCAGCAGCGTGGGCCAGACCCAAGAGACCCAGTACTTC. Translating gives CASSVGQTQETQYF.

This clonotype was counted ten times or more. The rearrangement links TRBV6-4 to TRBJ1-2; 7 nucleotides align to TRBD1. After removal of 6 bases from V and 3 bases from J, the junction contained 7 bases not matched to a gene. The CDR3 contains 14 residues. Per the germline V gene, CDR1 is MRHNA and CDR2 is SNTAGT. CDR3 nucleotides: TGTGCCAGCAGCCGTGACAGGGAAGACTATGGCTACACCTTC. Translating it yields CASSRDREDYGYTF.

The table lists this clonotype with a few counts. This chain connects TRBV12-3 or TRBV12-4 to TRBJ2-2; D call uncertain. Trimming took 11 bases from V and 3 from J, leaving 16 bases between them. The CDR3 is made up of 14 amino acids. The CDR3 loop reads CALTLDGDTGELFF. Written as DNA, the CDR3 is TGTGCCCTCACCCTGGACGGAGACACCGGGGAGCTGTTTTTT.

This rearrangement joins TRBV20-1 to TRBJ1-3; the D is unclear. Germline V CDR1 and CDR2: DFQATT, SNEGSKA (reference sequence). CDR3 length equals 17 residues. The germline V and J ends were trimmed by 1 base and 0 bases, with 16 bases remaining between them. CDR3 sequence: CSARGGEGLGSGNTIYF. The CDR3 DNA sequence: TGCAGTGCTAGAGGCGGTGAGGGCTTGGGCTCTGGAAACACCATATATTTT.